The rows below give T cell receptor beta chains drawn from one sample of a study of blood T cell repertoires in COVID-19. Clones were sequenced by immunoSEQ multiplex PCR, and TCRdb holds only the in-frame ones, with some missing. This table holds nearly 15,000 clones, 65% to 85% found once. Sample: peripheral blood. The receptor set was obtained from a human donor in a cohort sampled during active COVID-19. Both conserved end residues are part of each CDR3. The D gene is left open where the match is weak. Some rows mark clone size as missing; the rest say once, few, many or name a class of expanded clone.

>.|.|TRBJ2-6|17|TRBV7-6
TGTGCCAGCAGCCTCGGGGGGCGAGTAGCTGGGGCCAACGTCCTGACTTTC
CASSLGGRVAGANVLTF
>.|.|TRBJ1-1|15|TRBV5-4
TGTGCCAGCAGCTGGGATTTTGAGGGGAACACTGAAGCTTTCTTT
CASSWDFEGNTEAFF
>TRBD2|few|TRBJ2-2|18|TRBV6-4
TGTGCCAGCAGTGAAGGATCTAGCGGGAGCACGGACACCGGGGAGCTGTTTTTT
CASSEGSSGSTDTGELFF
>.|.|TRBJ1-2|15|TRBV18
TGTGCCAGCTCACTGGGACTAAAAGATAACTATGGCTACACCTTC
CASSLGLKDNYGYTF
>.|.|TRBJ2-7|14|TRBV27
TGTGCCAGCGCAGCCGGCGGGTCTCTCCTCGAGCAGTACTTC
CASAAGGSLLEQYF
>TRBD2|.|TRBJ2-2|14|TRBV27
TGTGCCAGCACGGGACTAGCCACCACCGGGGAGCTGTTTTTT
CASTGLATTGELFF
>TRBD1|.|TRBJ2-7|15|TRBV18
TGTGCCAGCTCGAAAGGGACAGACTCTTCCTACGAGCAGTACTTC
CASSKGTDSSYEQYF
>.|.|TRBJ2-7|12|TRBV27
TGTGCCGTGTTCGGGGGACCCTACGAGCAGTACTTC
CAVFGGPYEQYF
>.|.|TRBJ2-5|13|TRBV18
TGTGCCAGCTCAGGAGCGGACCAAGAGACCCAGTACTTC
CASSGADQETQYF
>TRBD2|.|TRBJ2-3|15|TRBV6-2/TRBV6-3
TGTGCCAGCAGCCAACTAGCGGGGGGCACAGATACGCAGTATTTT
CASSQLAGGTDTQYF
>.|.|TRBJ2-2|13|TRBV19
TGTGCCAGTACCCAGTTCCAAAACGGGGAGCTGTTTTTT
CASTQFQNGELFF
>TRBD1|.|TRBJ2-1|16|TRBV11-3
TGTGCCAGCAGCCGCGAACAGGGGGCGGCCCCCAATGAGCAGTTCTTC
CASSREQGAAPNEQFF
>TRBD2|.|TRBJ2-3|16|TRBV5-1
TGCGCCAGCAGCTTGTTTAGCGGGGGGTCGGCAGATACGCAGTATTTT
CASSLFSGGSADTQYF
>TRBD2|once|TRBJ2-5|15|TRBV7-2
TGTGCCAGCAGCCCTAGCGGGCGGGAGGAAGAGACCCAGTACTTC
CASSPSGREEETQYF
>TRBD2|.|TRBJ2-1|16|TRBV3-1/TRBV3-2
TGTGCCAGCAGCCGACTAGCGGGAGCTCAATACAATGAGCAGTTCTTC
CASSRLAGAQYNEQFF
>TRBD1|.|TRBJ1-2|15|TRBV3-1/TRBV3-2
TGTGCCAGCAGCCCTTCGGACAGGGGAAACTATGGCTACACCTTC
CASSPSDRGNYGYTF
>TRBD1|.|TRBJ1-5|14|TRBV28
TGTGCCAGCAGGGCCGGGACAGGTCATCAGCCCCAGCATTTT
CASRAGTGHQPQHF
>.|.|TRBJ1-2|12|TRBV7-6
TGTGCCAGCAGCGGCCCAAACTATGGCTACACCTTC
CASSGPNYGYTF
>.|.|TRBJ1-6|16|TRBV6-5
TGTGCCAGCAGTTACGATTCTGCTACAGGGAATTCACCCCTCCACTTT
CASSYDSATGNSPLHF
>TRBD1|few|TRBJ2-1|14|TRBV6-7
TGTGCCAGCAGTTACTCGGGACAGGACAATGAGCAGTTCTTC
CASSYSGQDNEQFF
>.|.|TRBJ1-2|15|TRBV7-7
TGTGCCAGCAGCTTATTCGGGGGGGATAACTATGGCTACACCTTC
CASSLFGGDNYGYTF
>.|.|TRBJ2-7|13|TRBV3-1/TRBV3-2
TGTGCCAGCAGCCAAGATAGAGTTACGAAGCAGTACTTC
CASSQDRVTKQYF
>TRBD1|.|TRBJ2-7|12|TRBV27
TGTGCCAGCGGGACAGACTTTTACGAGCAGTACTTC
CASGTDFYEQYF
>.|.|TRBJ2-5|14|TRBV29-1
TGCAGCGTCGCCGTCCCAGGGATCCAAGAGACCCAGTACTTC
CSVAVPGIQETQYF
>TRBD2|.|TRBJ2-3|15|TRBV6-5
TGTGCCAGCAGTTTAGCGGGAGAGAGCACAGATACGCAGTATTTT
CASSLAGESTDTQYF
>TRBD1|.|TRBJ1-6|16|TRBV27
TGTGCCAGCAGACCTAGACAGGGGTCAGGTAATTCACCCCTCCACTTT
CASRPRQGSGNSPLHF
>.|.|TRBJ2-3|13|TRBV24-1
TGTGCCACCAGCCTAGGAGGTGCAGATACGCAGTATTTT
CATSLGGADTQYF
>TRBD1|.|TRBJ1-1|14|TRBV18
TGTGCCAGCTCACTAGGACAGGTTATTTCTGAAGCTTTCTTT
CASSLGQVISEAFF
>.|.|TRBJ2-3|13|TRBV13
TGTGCCAGCAGCTTTTCAGGGGCGGATACGCAGTATTTT
CASSFSGADTQYF
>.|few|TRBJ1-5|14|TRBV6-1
TGTGCCAGCAGTGAAGGGACTTTGAATCAGCCCCAGCATTTT
CASSEGTLNQPQHF
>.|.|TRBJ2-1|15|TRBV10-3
TGTGCCATCCAGGGGGGGAGTAGCGGGAACAATGAGCAGTTCTTC
CAIQGGSSGNNEQFF
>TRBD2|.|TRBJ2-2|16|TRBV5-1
TGCGCCAGCAGCTTGGGGGTAGCGGGAGTTACCGGGGAGCTGTTTTTT
CASSLGVAGVTGELFF
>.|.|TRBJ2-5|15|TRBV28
TGTGCCAGCAGCACCCCCCCGGGGAAAAAAGAGACCCAGTACTTC
CASSTPPGKKETQYF